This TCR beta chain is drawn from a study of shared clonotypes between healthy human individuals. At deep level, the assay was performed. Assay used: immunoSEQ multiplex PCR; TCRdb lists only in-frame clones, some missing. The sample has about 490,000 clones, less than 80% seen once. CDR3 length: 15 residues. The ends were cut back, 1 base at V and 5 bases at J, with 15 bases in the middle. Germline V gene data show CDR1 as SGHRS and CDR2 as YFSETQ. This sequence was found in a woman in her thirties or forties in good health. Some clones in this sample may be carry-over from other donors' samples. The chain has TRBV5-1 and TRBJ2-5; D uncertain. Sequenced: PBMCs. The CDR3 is CASSLYPALRETQYF. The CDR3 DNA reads TGCGCCAGCAGCTTGTATCCTGCGCTCCGTGAGACCCAGTACTTC.